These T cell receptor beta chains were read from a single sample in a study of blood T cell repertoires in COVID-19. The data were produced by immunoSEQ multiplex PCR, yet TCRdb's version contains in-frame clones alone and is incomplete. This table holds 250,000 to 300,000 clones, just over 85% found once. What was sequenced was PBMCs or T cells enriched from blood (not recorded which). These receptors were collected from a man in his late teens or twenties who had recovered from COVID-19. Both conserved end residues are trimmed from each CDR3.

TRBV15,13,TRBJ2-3,ATSRGTSGTDTQY
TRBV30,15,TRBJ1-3,AWSVSSTGTSMGTIY
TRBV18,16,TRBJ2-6,ASSPRTGPSSGANVLT
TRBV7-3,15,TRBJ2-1,ASSPNPGLAGLTEQF
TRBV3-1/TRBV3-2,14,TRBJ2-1,ASSQERASGRGEQF
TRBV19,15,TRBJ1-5,ASSPLTGQAIHQPQH
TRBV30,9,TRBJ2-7,ARGGGYEQY
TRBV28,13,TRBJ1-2,ASSSRLLLFYGYT
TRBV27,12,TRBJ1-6,ASWGGSYNSPLH
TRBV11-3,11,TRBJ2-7,ASSLAQGREQY
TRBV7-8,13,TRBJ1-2,ASSLGAGGIVGYT
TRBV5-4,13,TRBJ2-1,ASSLYTGAIDEQF
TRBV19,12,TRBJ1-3,ASTTGGVRNTIY
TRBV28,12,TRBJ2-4,ASSSPGQGNIQY
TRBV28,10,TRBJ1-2,ASGTGSYGYT
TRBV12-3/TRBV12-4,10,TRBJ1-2,ASKTGAYGYT
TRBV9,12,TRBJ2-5,ASSSGWDQETQY
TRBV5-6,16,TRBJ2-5,ASSLHKGRLADKETQY
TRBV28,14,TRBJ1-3,ASSGGGYLSGNTIY
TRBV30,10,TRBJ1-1,AWDRANTEAF
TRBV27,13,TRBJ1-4,ASSSRWEANEKLF
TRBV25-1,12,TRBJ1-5,ASSRQGTNQPQH
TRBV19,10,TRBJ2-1,ASSTAAGEQF
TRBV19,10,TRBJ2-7,ASSRGVYEQY
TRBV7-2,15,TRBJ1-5,ASSLDLLPRTNQPQH
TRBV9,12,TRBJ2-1,ASTGLAGRNEQF
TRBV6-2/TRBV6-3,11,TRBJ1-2,ASSYGDRSGYT
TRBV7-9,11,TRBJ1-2,ASSFGDSYGYT
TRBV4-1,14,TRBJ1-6,ASSQDFSSYNSPLH
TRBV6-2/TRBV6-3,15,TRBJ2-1,ASSPLAGLAGENEQF
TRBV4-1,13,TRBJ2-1,ASSQDPAGGNEQF
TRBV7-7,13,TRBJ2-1,ASSLRQGTDNEQF
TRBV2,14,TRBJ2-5,ASSRLAGGLQETQY
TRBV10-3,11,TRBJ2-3,AIRETSPYTQY
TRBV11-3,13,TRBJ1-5,ASTWDSFPNQPQH
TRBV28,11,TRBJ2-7,ASSLDAAYEQY
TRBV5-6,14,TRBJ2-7,ASSPPWPMGGDEQY
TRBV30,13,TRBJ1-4,AWSVQPGGAEKLF
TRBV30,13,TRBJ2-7,AWSVRGRALYEQY
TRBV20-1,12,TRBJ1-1,SASIGAGGIEAF
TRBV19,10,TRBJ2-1,ASEGEGLEQF
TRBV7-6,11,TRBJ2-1,ASSQTGYNEQF
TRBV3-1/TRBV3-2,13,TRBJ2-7,ASSPTSGKTYEQY
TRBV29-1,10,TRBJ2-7,SVGTGVHEQY
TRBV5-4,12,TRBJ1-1,ASSLGGANTEAF
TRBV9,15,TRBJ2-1,ASSPEGLAGTNNEQF
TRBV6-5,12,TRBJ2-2,ASSRQGTTGELF
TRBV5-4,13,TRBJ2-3,ASSTGGAGPDTQY
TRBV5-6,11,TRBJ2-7,ASRGQGRQEQY
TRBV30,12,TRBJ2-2,AWSVRLATGELF
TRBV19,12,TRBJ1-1,ASSIRQENTEAF
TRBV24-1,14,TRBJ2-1,ATSETRTGAHNEQF
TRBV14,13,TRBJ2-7,ASSHPSEAIYEQY
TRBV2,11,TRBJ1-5,ASSDRRNQPQH
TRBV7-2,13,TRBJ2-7,ASSFGQALSYEQY